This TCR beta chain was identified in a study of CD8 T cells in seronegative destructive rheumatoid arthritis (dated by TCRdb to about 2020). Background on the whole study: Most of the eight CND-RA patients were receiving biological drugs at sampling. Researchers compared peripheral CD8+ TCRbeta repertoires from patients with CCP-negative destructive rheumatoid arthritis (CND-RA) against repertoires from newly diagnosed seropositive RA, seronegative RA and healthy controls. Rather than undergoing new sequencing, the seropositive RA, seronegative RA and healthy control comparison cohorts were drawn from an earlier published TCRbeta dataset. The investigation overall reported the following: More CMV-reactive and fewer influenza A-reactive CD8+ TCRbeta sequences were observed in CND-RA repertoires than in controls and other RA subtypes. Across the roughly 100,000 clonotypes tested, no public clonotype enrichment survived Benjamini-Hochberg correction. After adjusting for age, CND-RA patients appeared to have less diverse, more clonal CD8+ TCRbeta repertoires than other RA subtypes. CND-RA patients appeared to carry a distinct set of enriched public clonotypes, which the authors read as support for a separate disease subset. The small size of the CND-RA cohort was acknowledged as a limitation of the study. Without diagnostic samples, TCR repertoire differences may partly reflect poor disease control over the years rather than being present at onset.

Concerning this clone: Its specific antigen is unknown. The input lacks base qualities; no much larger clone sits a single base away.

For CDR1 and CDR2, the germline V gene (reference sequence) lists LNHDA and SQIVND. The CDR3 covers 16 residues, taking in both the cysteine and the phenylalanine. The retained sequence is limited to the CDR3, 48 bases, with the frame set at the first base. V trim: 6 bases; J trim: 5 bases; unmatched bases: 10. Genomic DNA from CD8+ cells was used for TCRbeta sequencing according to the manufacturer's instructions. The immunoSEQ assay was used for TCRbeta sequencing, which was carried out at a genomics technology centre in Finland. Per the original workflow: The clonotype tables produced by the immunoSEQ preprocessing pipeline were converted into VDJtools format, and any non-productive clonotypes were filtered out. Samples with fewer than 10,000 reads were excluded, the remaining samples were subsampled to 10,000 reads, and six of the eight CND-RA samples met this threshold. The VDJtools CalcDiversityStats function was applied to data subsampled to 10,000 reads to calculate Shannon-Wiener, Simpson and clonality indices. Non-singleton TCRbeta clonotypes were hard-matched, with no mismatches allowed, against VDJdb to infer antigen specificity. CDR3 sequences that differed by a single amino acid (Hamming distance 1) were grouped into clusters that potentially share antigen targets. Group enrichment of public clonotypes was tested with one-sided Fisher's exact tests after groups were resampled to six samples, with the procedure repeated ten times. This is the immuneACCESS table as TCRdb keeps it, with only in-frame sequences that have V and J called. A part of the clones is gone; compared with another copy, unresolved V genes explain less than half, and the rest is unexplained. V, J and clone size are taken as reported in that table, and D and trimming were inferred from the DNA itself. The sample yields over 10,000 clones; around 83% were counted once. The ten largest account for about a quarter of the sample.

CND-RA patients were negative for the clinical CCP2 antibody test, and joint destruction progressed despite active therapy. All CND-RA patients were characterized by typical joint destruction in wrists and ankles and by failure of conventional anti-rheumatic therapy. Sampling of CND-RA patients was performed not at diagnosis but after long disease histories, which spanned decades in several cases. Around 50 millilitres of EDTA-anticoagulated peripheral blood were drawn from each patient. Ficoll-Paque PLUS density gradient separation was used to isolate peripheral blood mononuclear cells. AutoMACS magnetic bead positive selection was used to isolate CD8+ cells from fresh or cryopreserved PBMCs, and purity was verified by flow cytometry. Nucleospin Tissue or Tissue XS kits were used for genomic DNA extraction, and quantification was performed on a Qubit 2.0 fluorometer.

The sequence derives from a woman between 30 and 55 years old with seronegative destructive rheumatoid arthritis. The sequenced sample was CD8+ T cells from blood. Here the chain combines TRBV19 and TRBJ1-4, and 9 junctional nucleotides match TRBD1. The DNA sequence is TGTGCCAGTAGCGGGACAGGGTCGATTCAAAATGAAAAACTGTTTTTT. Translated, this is CASSGTGSIQNEKLFF.